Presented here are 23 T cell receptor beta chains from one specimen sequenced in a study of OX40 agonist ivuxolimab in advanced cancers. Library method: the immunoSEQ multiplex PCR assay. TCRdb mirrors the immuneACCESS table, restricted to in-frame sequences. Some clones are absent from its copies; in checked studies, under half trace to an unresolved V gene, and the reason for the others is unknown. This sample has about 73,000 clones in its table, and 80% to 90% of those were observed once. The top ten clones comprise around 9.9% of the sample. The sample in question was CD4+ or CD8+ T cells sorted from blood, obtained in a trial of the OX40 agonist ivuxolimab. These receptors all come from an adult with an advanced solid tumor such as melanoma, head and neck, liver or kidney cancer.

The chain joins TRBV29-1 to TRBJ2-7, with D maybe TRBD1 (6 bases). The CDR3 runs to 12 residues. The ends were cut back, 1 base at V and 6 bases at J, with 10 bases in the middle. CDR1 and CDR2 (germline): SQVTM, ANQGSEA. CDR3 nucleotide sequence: TGCAGCGTTGAAGGACAGGAAGCCGAGCAGTACTTC. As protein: CSVEGQEAEQYF.

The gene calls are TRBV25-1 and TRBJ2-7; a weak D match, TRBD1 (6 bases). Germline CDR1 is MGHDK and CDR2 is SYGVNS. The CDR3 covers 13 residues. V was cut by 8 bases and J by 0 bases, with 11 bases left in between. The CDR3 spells CASGQGSSYEQYF. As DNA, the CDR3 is TGTGCCAGCGGTCAGGGGTCCTCCTACGAGCAGTACTTC.

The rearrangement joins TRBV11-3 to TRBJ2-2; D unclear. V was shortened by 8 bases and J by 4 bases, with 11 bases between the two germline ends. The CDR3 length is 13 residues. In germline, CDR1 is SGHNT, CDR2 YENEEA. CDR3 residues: CASVDGFTGELFF. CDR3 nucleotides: TGTGCCAGCGTTGATGGTTTCACCGGGGAGCTGTTTTTT.

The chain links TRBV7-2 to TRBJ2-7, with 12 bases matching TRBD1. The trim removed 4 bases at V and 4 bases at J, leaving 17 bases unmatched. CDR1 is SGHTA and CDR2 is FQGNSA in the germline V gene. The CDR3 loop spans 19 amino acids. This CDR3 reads CASSSGPGQGAGAFYEQYF. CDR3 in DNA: TGTGCCAGCAGCTCGGGCCCGGGACAGGGGGCGGGAGCGTTTTACGAGCAGTACTTC.

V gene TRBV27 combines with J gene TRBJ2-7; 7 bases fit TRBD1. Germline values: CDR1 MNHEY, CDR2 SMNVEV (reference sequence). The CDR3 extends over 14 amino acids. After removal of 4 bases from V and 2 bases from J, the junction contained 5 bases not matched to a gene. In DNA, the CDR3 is TGTGCCAGCAGTTCCCCGGGACAGCCCTACGAGCAGTACTTC. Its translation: CASSSPGQPYEQYF.

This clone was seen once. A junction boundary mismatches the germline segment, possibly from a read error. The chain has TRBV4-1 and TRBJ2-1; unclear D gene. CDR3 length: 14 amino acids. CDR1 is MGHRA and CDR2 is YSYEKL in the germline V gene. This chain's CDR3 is CASSPLLGSHEQFF. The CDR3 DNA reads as TGTGCCAGCAGCCCCTTGTTAGGATCGCATGAGCAGTTCTTC.

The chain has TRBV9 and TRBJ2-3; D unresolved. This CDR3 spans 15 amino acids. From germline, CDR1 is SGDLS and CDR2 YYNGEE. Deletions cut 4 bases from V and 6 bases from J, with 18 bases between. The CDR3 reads CASSFSSVIPDTQYF. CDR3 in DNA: TGTGCCAGCAGCTTCTCCAGCGTCATCCCGGATACGCAGTATTTT.

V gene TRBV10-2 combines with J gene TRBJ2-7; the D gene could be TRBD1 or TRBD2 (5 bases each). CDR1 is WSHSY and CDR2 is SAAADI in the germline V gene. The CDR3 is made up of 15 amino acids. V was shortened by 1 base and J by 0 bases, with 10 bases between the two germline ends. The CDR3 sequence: CASSEWGGRSYEQYF. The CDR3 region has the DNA TGCGCCAGCAGTGAGTGGGGCGGGCGCTCCTACGAGCAGTACTTC.

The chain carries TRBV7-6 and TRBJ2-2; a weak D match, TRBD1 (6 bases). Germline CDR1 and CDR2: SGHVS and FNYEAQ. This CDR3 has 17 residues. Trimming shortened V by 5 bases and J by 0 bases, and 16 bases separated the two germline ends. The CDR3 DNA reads TGTGCCAGCAGCCCGGGGTGGCAGGGGACGAACACCGGGGAGCTGTTTTTT. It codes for CASSPGWQGTNTGELFF.

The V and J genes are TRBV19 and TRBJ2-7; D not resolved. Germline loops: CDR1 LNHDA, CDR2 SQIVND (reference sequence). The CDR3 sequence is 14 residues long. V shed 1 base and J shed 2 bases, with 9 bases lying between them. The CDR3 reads CASSIVGRPYEQYF. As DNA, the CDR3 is TGTGCCAGTAGTATAGTAGGCCGGCCCTACGAGCAGTACTTC.

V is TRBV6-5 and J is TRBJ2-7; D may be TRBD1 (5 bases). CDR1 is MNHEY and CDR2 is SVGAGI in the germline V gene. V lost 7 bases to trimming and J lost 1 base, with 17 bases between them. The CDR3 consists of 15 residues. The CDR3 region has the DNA TGTGCCAGCACCCCTACAGGCCAGAGTTCCTACGAGCAGTACTTC. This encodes CASTPTGQSSYEQYF.

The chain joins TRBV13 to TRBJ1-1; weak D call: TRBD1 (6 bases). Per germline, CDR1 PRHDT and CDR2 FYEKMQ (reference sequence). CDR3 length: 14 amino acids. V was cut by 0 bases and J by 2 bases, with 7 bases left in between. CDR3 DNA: TGTGCCAGCAGCTTAGGGGGGGCCAACACTGAAGCTTTCTTT. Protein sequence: CASSLGGANTEAFF.

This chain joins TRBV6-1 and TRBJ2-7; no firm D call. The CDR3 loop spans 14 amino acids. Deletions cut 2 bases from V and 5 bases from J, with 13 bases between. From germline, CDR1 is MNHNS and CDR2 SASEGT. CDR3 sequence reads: CASSEILSLDEQYF. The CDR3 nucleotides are TGTGCCAGCAGTGAAATTCTCAGTCTGGACGAGCAGTACTTC.

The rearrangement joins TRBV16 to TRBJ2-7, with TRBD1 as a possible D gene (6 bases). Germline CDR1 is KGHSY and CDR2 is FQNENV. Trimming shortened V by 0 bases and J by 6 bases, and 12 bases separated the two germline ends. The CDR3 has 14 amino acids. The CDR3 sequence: CASSQSTGRPEQYF. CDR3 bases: TGTGCCAGCAGCCAATCTACAGGGCGGCCCGAGCAGTACTTC. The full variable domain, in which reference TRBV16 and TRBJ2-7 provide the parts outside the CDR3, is GEEVAQTPKHLVRGEGQKAKLYCAPIKGHSYVFWYQQVLKNEFKFLISFQNENVFDETGMPKERFSAKCLPNSPCSLEIQATKLEDSAVYFCASSQSTGRPEQYFGPGTRLTVT.

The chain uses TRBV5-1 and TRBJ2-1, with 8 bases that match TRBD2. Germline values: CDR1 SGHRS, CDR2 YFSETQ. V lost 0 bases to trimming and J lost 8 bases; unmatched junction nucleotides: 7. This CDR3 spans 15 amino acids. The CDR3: CASSLVGGGRYEQFF. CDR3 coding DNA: TGCGCCAGCAGCTTGGTCGGCGGGGGGCGGTATGAGCAGTTCTTC.

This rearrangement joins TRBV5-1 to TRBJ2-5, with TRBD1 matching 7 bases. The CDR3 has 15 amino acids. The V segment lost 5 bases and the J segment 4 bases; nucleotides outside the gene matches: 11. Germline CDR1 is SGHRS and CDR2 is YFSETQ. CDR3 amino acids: CASSYSGGLGETQYF. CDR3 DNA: TGCGCCAGCAGTTATTCAGGGGGTCTAGGAGAGACCCAGTACTTC.

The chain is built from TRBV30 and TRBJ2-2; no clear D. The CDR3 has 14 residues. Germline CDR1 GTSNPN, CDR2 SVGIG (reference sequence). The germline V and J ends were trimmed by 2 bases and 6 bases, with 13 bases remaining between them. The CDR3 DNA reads TGTGCCTGGAGTCTCAGCGAAGGAGCCGGGGAGCTGTTTTTT. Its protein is CAWSLSEGAGELFF. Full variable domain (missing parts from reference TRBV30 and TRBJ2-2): SQTIHQWPATLVQPVGSPLSLECTVEGTSNPNLYWYRQAAGRGLQLLFYSVGIGQISSEVPQNLSASRPQDRQFILSSKKLLLSDSGFYLCAWSLSEGAGELFFGEGSRLTVL.

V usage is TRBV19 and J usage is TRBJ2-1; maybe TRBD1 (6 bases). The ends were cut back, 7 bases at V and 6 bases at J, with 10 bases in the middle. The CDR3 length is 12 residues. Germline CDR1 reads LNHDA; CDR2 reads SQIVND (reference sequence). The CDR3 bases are TGTGCCAGTACGACAGGAGGCAATGAGCAGTTCTTC. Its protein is CASTTGGNEQFF. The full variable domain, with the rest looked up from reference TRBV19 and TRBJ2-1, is DGGITQSPKYLFRKEGQNVTLSCEQNLNHDAMYWYRQDPGQGLRLIYYSQIVNDFQKGDIAEGYSVSREKKESFPLTVTSAQKNPTAFYLCASTTGGNEQFFGPGTRLTVL.

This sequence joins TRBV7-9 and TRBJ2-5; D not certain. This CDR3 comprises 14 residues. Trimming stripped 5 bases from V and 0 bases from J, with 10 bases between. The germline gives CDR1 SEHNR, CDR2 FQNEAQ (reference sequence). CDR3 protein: CASSPPGNQETQYF. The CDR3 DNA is TGTGCCAGCAGCCCCCCCGGAAACCAAGAGACCCAGTACTTC. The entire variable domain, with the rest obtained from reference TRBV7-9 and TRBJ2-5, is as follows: DTGVSQNPRHKITKRGQNVTFRCDPISEHNRLYWYRQTLGQGPEFLTYFQNEAQLEKSRLLSDRFSAERPKGSFSTLEIQRTEQGDSAMYLCASSPPGNQETQYFGPGTRLLVL.

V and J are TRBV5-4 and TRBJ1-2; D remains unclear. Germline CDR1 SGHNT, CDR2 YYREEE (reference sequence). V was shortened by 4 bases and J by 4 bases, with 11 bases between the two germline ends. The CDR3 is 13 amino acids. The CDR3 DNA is TGTGCCAGCAGCCCAGCTGGGAGCTATGGCTACACCTTC. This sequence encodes CASSPAGSYGYTF.

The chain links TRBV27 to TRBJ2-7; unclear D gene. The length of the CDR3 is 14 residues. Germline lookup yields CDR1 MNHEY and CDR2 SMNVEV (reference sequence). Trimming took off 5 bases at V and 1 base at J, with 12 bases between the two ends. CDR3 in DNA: TGTGCCAGCAGTAAGGCTAGGTTTTCCTACGAGCAGTACTTC. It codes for CASSKARFSYEQYF.

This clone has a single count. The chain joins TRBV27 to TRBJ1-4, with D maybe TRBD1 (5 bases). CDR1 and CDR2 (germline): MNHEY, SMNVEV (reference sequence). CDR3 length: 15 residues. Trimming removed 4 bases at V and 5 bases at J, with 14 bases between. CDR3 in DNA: TGTGCCAGCAGTTCTTACGGGACCGCGAATGAAAAACTGTTTTTT. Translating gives CASSSYGTANEKLFF.

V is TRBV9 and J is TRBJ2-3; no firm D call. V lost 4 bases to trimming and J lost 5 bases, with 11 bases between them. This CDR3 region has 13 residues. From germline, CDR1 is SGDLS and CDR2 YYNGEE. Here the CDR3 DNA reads TGTGCCAGCAGCACCCATCTTCTAGATACGCAGTATTTT. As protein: CASSTHLLDTQYF.